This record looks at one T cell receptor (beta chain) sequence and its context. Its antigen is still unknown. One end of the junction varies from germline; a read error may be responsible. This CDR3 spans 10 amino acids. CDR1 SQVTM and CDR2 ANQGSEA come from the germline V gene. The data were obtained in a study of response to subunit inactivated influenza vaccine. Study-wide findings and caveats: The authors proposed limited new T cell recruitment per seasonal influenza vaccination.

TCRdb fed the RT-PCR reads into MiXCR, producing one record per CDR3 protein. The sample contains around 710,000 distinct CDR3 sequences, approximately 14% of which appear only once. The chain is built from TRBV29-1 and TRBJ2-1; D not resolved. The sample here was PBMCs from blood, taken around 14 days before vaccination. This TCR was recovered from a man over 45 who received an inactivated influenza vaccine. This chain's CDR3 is CSVDWGEHFF. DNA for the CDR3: TGCAGCGTTGATTGGGGTGAGCATTTCTTC.